The rows below give T cell receptor beta chains drawn from one sample of a study of vaccination and CD4 T cells after COVID-19. TCRdb independently ran MiXCR on the PCR reads; one entry per CDR3 protein. Among over 12,000 distinct CDR3 sequences, 48% were seen once, and the ten largest hold 13% to 15%. Which antigens these TCRs recognize remains unknown. Specimen: CD4+ T cells from blood, cultured in vitro. These receptors were taken from a human donor who had recovered from COVID-19. Both conserved end residues are part of each CDR3. Clone sizes are given selectively: once, few, many, or a class where the clone is expanded.

j_call: TRBJ2-3
clone_size: NA
v_call: TRBV15
cdr3_aa: CATSGGLAGDTDTQYF

j_call: TRBJ1-1
clone_size: NA
v_call: TRBV20-1
cdr3_aa: CSARGSPLGTGMNTEAFF

j_call: TRBJ1-6
clone_size: NA
v_call: TRBV30
cdr3_aa: CAWSVRQGNSPLHF

j_call: TRBJ1-1
clone_size: NA
v_call: TRBV6-5
cdr3_aa: CANSYGGVTEAFF

j_call: TRBJ1-6
clone_size: NA
v_call: TRBV5-6
cdr3_aa: CASSVYRAPISPLHF

j_call: TRBJ1-2
clone_size: few
v_call: TRBV7-2
cdr3_aa: CASSLTGTAPYGYTF

j_call: TRBJ1-2
clone_size: NA
v_call: TRBV12-3/TRBV12-4
cdr3_aa: CASSLSWGLYGYTF

j_call: TRBJ1-4
clone_size: NA
v_call: TRBV6-2/TRBV6-3
cdr3_aa: CASSTRDSGEKLFF

j_call: TRBJ2-1
clone_size: NA
v_call: TRBV27
cdr3_aa: CASSLQRLQGHEQFF

j_call: TRBJ2-7
clone_size: NA
v_call: TRBV20-1
cdr3_aa: CSARSGQSVGYEQYF

j_call: TRBJ2-7
clone_size: NA
v_call: TRBV6-5
cdr3_aa: CASSYSRLSPYEQYF

j_call: TRBJ1-2
clone_size: NA
v_call: TRBV11-2
cdr3_aa: CASSLDTGGSYGYTF

j_call: TRBJ1-5
clone_size: large
v_call: TRBV12-3/TRBV12-4
cdr3_aa: CASSLVSTQNSNQPQHF

j_call: TRBJ2-7
clone_size: NA
v_call: TRBV5-8
cdr3_aa: CASSTRHSYEQYF

j_call: TRBJ1-4
clone_size: NA
v_call: TRBV2
cdr3_aa: CASSEGRTNEKLFF

j_call: TRBJ2-7
clone_size: NA
v_call: TRBV6-1
cdr3_aa: CASSEILDRGEQYF

j_call: TRBJ2-5
clone_size: NA
v_call: TRBV29-1
cdr3_aa: CSEAKITGTQYF

j_call: TRBJ2-3
clone_size: NA
v_call: TRBV11-3
cdr3_aa: CASSPGLAGGGTQYF

j_call: TRBJ2-7
clone_size: NA
v_call: TRBV6-5
cdr3_aa: CASSYNQPLIGGYEQYF

j_call: TRBJ2-7
clone_size: NA
v_call: TRBV4-1
cdr3_aa: CASSQEASLRRDGYEQYF

j_call: TRBJ1-2
clone_size: NA
v_call: TRBV6-1
cdr3_aa: CASSPTGLFGYTF

j_call: TRBJ2-3
clone_size: few
v_call: TRBV6-2/TRBV6-3
cdr3_aa: CASKRLELTDTQYF

j_call: TRBJ1-6
clone_size: few
v_call: TRBV7-2
cdr3_aa: CASSYIRADNSPLHF

j_call: TRBJ1-3
clone_size: NA
v_call: TRBV30
cdr3_aa: CAWSPGGSGNTIYF

j_call: TRBJ1-2
clone_size: NA
v_call: TRBV7-2
cdr3_aa: CASSLEVGDYGYTF

j_call: TRBJ1-2
clone_size: few
v_call: TRBV6-5
cdr3_aa: CASSYLRGRDGYTF